These 10 T cell receptor beta chains were all obtained from the same sample, sequenced in a study of T cell clonality in common variable immunodeficiency. Repertoires were generated with immunoSEQ multiplex PCR, while TCRdb's copy carries only in-frame clones and drops some. This sample has about 45,000 clones, each found more than once. Sample: peripheral blood mononuclear cells. The receptors shown here come from a person aged 18 to 70 in good health.

This clone was counted many times. CDR3 residues: CASAADRGQSYEQYF. The CDR3 DNA, read in part, is TGTGCCAGCGCGGCGGACAGGGGCCAATCCTACGAG. The chain has TRBV7-3 and TRBJ2-7; 9 bases match TRBD1. The sequenced fragment ends 3 residues before the CDR3 boundary, so the rest is inferred from the germline J gene. The length of the CDR3 is 15 residues. Germline V gene sequence: CDR1 SGHTA, CDR2 FQGTGA. J was trimmed by 1 base and V by 8 bases; bases with no gene match: 9. The full variable domain, in which reference TRBV7-3 and TRBJ2-7 provide the parts outside the CDR3, is GAGVSQTPSNKVTEKGKYVELRCDPISGHTALYWYRQSLGQGPEFLIYFQGTGAADDSGLPNDRFFAVRPEGSVSTLKIQRTERGDSAVYLCASAADRGQSYEQYFGPGTRLTVT.

This clone showed up many times. The read ends 3 residues before the CDR3 terminus; that terminus is restored from the germline J gene. This chain connects TRBV11-2 to TRBJ1-2; 11 bases line up with TRBD1. The germline V gene encodes CDR1 SGHAT and CDR2 FQNNGV. CDR3 length equals 13 residues. This chain's CDR3 is CASSGTGGWGYTF. The sequenced CDR3 bases are TGTGCCAGCAGCGGGACAGGGGGATGGGGC.

This clone was counted ten times or more. The CDR3 goes on 3 residues after the read ends, and that part is filled in from the germline J gene. This chain links TRBV5-1 with TRBJ1-3; 7 bases map to TRBD1. The J segment lost 4 bases and the V segment lost 0 bases, leaving 7 bases of the junction unmatched. Germline values: CDR1 SGHRS, CDR2 YFSETQ. This CDR3 is built from 16 residues. The sequenced part of the CDR3 DNA is TGCGCCAGCAGCTTGGGTATACAGGGGTCAGGAAACACC. Translated, it gives CASSLGIQGSGNT. The full CDR3 sequence reads CASSLGIQGSGNTIYF. The full variable domain, in which reference TRBV5-1 and TRBJ1-3 provide the parts outside the CDR3, is KAGVTQTPRYLIKTRGQQVTLSCSPISGHRSVSWYQQTPGQGLQFLFEYFSETQRNKGNFPGRFSGRQFSNSRSEMNVSTLELGDSALYLCASSLGIQGSGNTIYFGEGSWLTVV.

This clone was observed many times. The read is 3 residues too short to cover the CDR3 end, so that end is filled in from the germline J gene. This sequence joins TRBV9 and TRBJ2-7; 9 bases line up with TRBD1. The CDR3 totals 15 residues. Germline CDR1 SGDLS, CDR2 YYNGEE. V was clipped by 0 bases and J by 2 bases; unmatched bases: 3. This CDR3 reads CASSVGTGDTYEQYF. The part of the CDR3 DNA that was read is TGTGCCAGCAGCGTAGGGACAGGGGATACCTACGAG.

This clone showed up many times. The read stops 3 residues short of the end of the CDR3; the missing end is completed from the germline J gene. The chain joins TRBV20-1 to TRBJ1-2; the match to TRBD1 covers 12 bases. Losses at the gene ends were 6 bases for V and 5 bases for J; bases not matched to a gene: 10. The CDR3 totals 15 residues. Germline assignment: CDR1 DFQATT and CDR2 SNEGSKA (reference sequence). Incomplete CDR3 DNA: TGCAGTGCCCGAGGGACAGGGGGCGGTTGGTATGGC. Amino acids: CSARGTGGGWYG. Given in full, the CDR3 is CSARGTGGGWYGYTF.

In this sample, this clone turned up many times. The read comes to an end 3 residues before the CDR3 does, leaving the germline J gene to fill in the end. The rearrangement joins TRBV19 to TRBJ1-1, with D possibly TRBD1 on 5 matching bases. The CDR3 sequence is 14 residues long. The germline V and J ends were trimmed by 3 bases and 0 bases, with 8 bases remaining between them. Germline loops: CDR1 LNHDA, CDR2 SQIVND (reference sequence). CDR3 DNA (partial): TGTGCCAGTAGTATGGGGGGGATGAACACTGAA. Protein product: CASSMGGMNTE. The full CDR3 protein reads CASSMGGMNTEAFF.

In regard to this clone: Sequencing ends 3 residues short of the CDR3 end; the germline J gene provides the rest. This chain uses TRBV11-3 with TRBJ2-3; 10 nucleotides line up with TRBD1. The junction had 4 bases not matched to a gene; V was cut back by 3 bases and J by 4 bases. CDR3 length equals 15 residues. Germline CDR1 is SGHNT and CDR2 is YENEEA. CDR3 amino acids: CASSFGGQGSDTQYF. Incomplete CDR3 DNA: TGTGCCAGCAGCTTTGGGGGACAGGGGTCAGATACG.

There are many counts of this clone. Read coverage stops 3 residues before the CDR3 terminus; the germline J gene supplies the remainder. This chain uses TRBV5-1 with TRBJ2-3, with 9 bases fitting TRBD2. CDR1 SGHRS and CDR2 YFSETQ come from the germline V gene. This CDR3 is built from 16 residues. V dropped 0 bases and J dropped 5; count of bases not matched to a gene: 7. The CDR3 loop is CASSLGAGGPIDTQYF. The CDR3 bases that were read are TGCGCCAGCAGCTTGGGGGCGGGAGGGCCTATAGATACG. Full variable domain (outside the CDR3, taken from reference TRBV5-1 and TRBJ2-3): KAGVTQTPRYLIKTRGQQVTLSCSPISGHRSVSWYQQTPGQGLQFLFEYFSETQRNKGNFPGRFSGRQFSNSRSEMNVSTLELGDSALYLCASSLGAGGPIDTQYFGPGTRLTVL.

This clone came up many times. The missing CDR3 end, 3 residues past where the read stops, is filled in from the germline J gene. The chain couples TRBV2 to TRBJ2-3, with 7 nucleotides matching TRBD1. CDR3 length: 14 residues. CDR1 and CDR2 from the germline V gene are SNHLY and FYNNEI. With 3 bases clipped from V and 6 bases from J, the junction kept 6 bases outside the gene matches. Here the CDR3 reads CASSDEGTADTQYF. The CDR3 bases that were read are TGTGCCAGCAGTGACGAGGGGACAGCCGATACG.

This clone was counted at least ten times. The CDR3 loop is CASSAGEAGNTIYF. Incomplete CDR3 DNA: TGCGCCAGCAGCGCAGGGGAGGCTGGAAACACC. The chain is built from TRBV5-1 and TRBJ1-3; weak D call: TRBD1 (6 bases). The read finishes 3 residues shy of the CDR3 end, and the germline J gene is used to complete it. Germline CDR1 SGHRS, CDR2 YFSETQ. CDR3 length equals 14 residues. V lost 4 bases to trimming and J lost 2 bases, with 10 bases between them.